This T cell receptor beta chain was sequenced during a study of breast tumors, draining lymph nodes, adjacent tissues. General study results and limits: Tumor T cell lymph node origin was a supported hypothesis, not proven. Luminal-like breast cancer showed significantly higher tumor–nontumor repertoire similarity than basal-like. Data fit most tumor T cells coming from lymph node, expanding in tumor. Compared with lymph nodes, tumors were less diverse; compared with nontumor tissue, more.

V was trimmed by 1 base and J by 5 bases, leaving 12 bases between them. Germline V gene sequence: CDR1 DFQATT, CDR2 SNEGSKA (reference sequence). The CDR3 covers 13 residues. TCRdb passed the multiplex PCR reads through MiXCR, listing each CDR3 protein once. The sample includes about 130,000 distinct CDR3 sequences, approximately 20% of them seen just once. Samples came from axillary lymph nodes draining the breast cancer. This clonotype has at least ten counts. Its antigen is not known. The sequencing input was axillary lymph node tissue. The chain employs TRBV20-1 and TRBJ2-7, with D tentatively TRBD1 (6 bases). This sequence was found in a female donor with breast cancer. Some clones in this sample may be carry-over from other donors' samples. The CDR3 DNA is TGCAGTGCTAGAGGGGAACAGGGCCACGAGCAGTACTTC. Translated: CSARGEQGHEQYF.